These 7 T cell receptor beta chains came from one sample sequenced in a study of beta chain features in type 1 diabetes. Findings and limits, study-wide: Moderate but significant shortening of TCRB CDR3s was recorded in all four CD4+ subsets from Type 1 diabetes patients.

Sequenced material consisted of expressed TCRB transcripts (all of the isolated RNA was reverse transcribed). The method was immunoSEQ multiplex PCR; TCRdb's version includes in-frame clones alone and lacks a portion of them. In the table there are around 710,000 clones, roughly 12% of which are singletons. The antigens of these receptors remain unknown. The sample comprised naive CD4+ T cells from blood. The receptors originated from a man under 40 with type 1 diabetes.

The chain is built from TRBV4-1 and TRBJ2-7; D unclear. Germline V gene sequence: CDR1 MGHRA, CDR2 YSYEKL. V gave up 0 bases and J gave up 3 bases, with 9 bases separating them. The CDR3 has 14 residues. The CDR3 DNA follows: TGCGCCAGCAGCCAAGATTCAGAGAGCTACGAGCAGTACTTC. Amino acid sequence: CASSQDSESYEQYF.

The V and J genes are TRBV2 and TRBJ1-1; D possibly corresponds to TRBD1 (5 bases). V was trimmed by 6 bases and J by 0 bases, leaving 14 bases between them. The CDR3 sequence is 15 residues long. Germline V lookup: CDR1 SNHLY, CDR2 FYNNEI. For the CDR3, the DNA is TGTGCCAGCAGATGGCAGGGAGGCGTGAACACTGAAGCTTTCTTT. It encodes CASRWQGGVNTEAFF.

The genes are TRBV29-1 and TRBJ2-3, with TRBD1 as a possible D gene (6 bases). V was pared by 6 bases and J by 6 bases, with 16 bases between. CDR3 length: 13 residues. The germline gives CDR1 SQVTM, CDR2 ANQGSEA. The CDR3 spells CSVALRTVDTQYF. In DNA, the CDR3 is TGCAGCGTAGCCTTACGGACAGTGGATACGCAGTATTTT.

The rearrangement joins TRBV30 to TRBJ1-5; D not resolved. From germline, CDR1 is GTSNPN and CDR2 SVGIG (reference sequence). Trimming shortened V by 4 bases and J by 4 bases, and 17 bases separated the two germline ends. The CDR3 covers 15 residues. The CDR3 spells CAWNPGSAGNQPQHF. CDR3 coding DNA: TGTGCCTGGAACCCCGGCTCAGCTGGGAATCAGCCCCAGCATTTT.

This clone was seen more than once but under ten times. J is TRBJ1-5 and V is TRBV18; D ambiguous. Between the trimmed V and J ends, which lost 5 bases and 7 bases, there was a span of 12 bases. This CDR3 spans 13 amino acids. CDR1 is KGHSH, CDR2 LQKENI, per germline. In DNA, the CDR3 is TGTGCCAGCTCATCCCAGGAGCGACAGCCCCAGCATTTT. Translation: CASSSQERQPQHF.

This sequence joins TRBV6-5 and TRBJ2-3; the D gene is possibly TRBD1 (5 bases). V was trimmed by 6 bases and J by 0 bases, leaving 13 bases between them. The CDR3 runs 15 residues. Per germline, CDR1 MNHEY and CDR2 SVGAGI. CDR3 sequence (DNA): TGTGCCAGCAGCTTCCTGTCAGGGAGCACAGATACGCAGTATTTT. Translation gives CASSFLSGSTDTQYF.

V usage is TRBV18 and J usage is TRBJ1-1; 7 nucleotides align to TRBD1. The V and J ends lost 4 bases and 6 bases, in that order; junction bases with no gene match: 14. Per the germline V gene, CDR1 is KGHSH and CDR2 is LQKENI. The CDR3 has 16 amino acids. CDR3 protein: CASSLAQGTQGAEAFF. The CDR3 bases are TGTGCCAGCTCACTCGCACAGGGGACCCAGGGCGCTGAAGCTTTCTTT.